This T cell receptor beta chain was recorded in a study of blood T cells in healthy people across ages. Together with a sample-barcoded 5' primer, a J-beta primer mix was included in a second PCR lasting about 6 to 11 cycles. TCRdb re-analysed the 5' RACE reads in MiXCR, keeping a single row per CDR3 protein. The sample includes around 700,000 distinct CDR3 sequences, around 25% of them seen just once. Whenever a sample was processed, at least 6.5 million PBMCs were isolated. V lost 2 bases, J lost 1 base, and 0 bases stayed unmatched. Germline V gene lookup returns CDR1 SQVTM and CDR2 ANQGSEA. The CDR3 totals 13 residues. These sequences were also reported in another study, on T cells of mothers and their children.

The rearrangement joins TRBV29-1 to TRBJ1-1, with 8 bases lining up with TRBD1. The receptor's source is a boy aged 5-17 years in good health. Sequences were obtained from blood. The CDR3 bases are TGCAGCGTTGAAACAGGGGGGAACACTGAAGCTTTCTTT. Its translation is CSVETGGNTEAFF. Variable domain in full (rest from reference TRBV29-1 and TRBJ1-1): SAVISQKPSRDICQRGTSLTIQCQVDSQVTMMFWYRQQPGQSLTLIATANQGSEATYESGFVIDKFPISRPNLTFSTLTVSNMSPEDSSIYLCSVETGGNTEAFFGQGTRLTVV.